A selection of T cell receptor beta chains follows, all from one sample in a study of OX40 agonist ivuxolimab in advanced cancers. Data came from immunoSEQ multiplex PCR; TCRdb stores just in-frame clones and leaves some out. The data show roughly 50,000 clones, approximately 93% seen once. The source material was CD4+ or CD8+ T cells sorted from blood, sampled in a trial of the OX40 agonist ivuxolimab. Every receptor here comes from an adult with an advanced solid tumor such as melanoma, head and neck, liver or kidney cancer. CDR3s include the opening cysteine and the closing phenylalanine or tryptophan. The order of the fields is J gene, D gene, V gene, clone size, CDR3 DNA, CDR3 protein. D genes are given only for firm matches. A row's size may be missing; if present it is once, few, many or a size class.

j_call: TRBJ2-1
d_call: .
v_call: TRBV11-3
clone_size: .
cdr3_nt: TGTGCCAGCAGCTTAGGGCCAGGGGAGTATGAGCAGTTCTTC
cdr3_aa: CASSLGPGEYEQFF

j_call: TRBJ2-3
d_call: TRBD1
v_call: TRBV5-1
clone_size: .
cdr3_nt: TGCGCCAGCAGCCAGGGACAGGGGTTTAGGACAGATACGCAGTATTTT
cdr3_aa: CASSQGQGFRTDTQYF

j_call: TRBJ1-2
d_call: .
v_call: TRBV28
clone_size: once
cdr3_nt: TGTGCCAGCATGGGCGCGAGAGACTACACCTTC
cdr3_aa: CASMGARDYTF

j_call: TRBJ2-4
d_call: .
v_call: TRBV13
clone_size: .
cdr3_nt: TGTGCCAGCAGCTCCCCTCTAGGGGGGCTAGCCAAAAACATTCAGTACTTC
cdr3_aa: CASSSPLGGLAKNIQYF

j_call: TRBJ1-1
d_call: .
v_call: TRBV19
clone_size: .
cdr3_nt: TGTGCCAGTAGTCTCCGTCCTGCTGAAGCTTTCTTT
cdr3_aa: CASSLRPAEAFF

j_call: TRBJ2-7
d_call: .
v_call: TRBV27
clone_size: .
cdr3_nt: TGTGCCAGCAGGGGTCCGGGCGAGCAGTACTTC
cdr3_aa: CASRGPGEQYF

j_call: TRBJ1-2
d_call: .
v_call: TRBV7-2
clone_size: .
cdr3_nt: TGTGCCACCTCCGCGGGGGATAACTATGGCTACACCTTC
cdr3_aa: CATSAGDNYGYTF

j_call: TRBJ1-2
d_call: .
v_call: TRBV6-4
clone_size: .
cdr3_nt: TGTGCCAGCAGAGCGACAGGCACCAACTATGGCTACACCTTC
cdr3_aa: CASRATGTNYGYTF

j_call: TRBJ1-1
d_call: .
v_call: TRBV10-3
clone_size: .
cdr3_nt: TGTGCCATCAGTGATGTGGGGGACACTGAAGCTTTCTTT
cdr3_aa: CAISDVGDTEAFF

j_call: TRBJ1-5
d_call: TRBD1
v_call: TRBV19
clone_size: once
cdr3_nt: TGTGCCAGTACCCCAGGGGGCCAGTATAGCAATCAGCCCCAGCATTTT
cdr3_aa: CASTPGGQYSNQPQHF

j_call: TRBJ2-2
d_call: TRBD2
v_call: TRBV2
clone_size: .
cdr3_nt: TGTGCCAGCCAGGAACGGGAGGGCTACACCGGGGAGCTGTTTTTT
cdr3_aa: CASQEREGYTGELFF

j_call: TRBJ1-5
d_call: .
v_call: TRBV5-1
clone_size: .
cdr3_nt: TGCGCCAGCAGCTTGGGTACAGATCGGTCCAATCAGCCCCAGCATTTT
cdr3_aa: CASSLGTDRSNQPQHF

j_call: TRBJ2-1
d_call: .
v_call: TRBV7-3
clone_size: .
cdr3_nt: TGTGCCAGCAGCGTCTTACTAGGAGAGGGCGAGCAGTTCTTC
cdr3_aa: CASSVLLGEGEQFF

j_call: TRBJ2-1
d_call: .
v_call: TRBV11-3
clone_size: .
cdr3_nt: TGTGCCAGCAGCCTGGGGAGGAACAATGAGCAGTTCTTC
cdr3_aa: CASSLGRNNEQFF

j_call: TRBJ2-7
d_call: TRBD2
v_call: TRBV18
clone_size: .
cdr3_nt: TGTGCCAGCTCACGACTAGCGGGGGTGGACGAGCAGTACTTC
cdr3_aa: CASSRLAGVDEQYF

j_call: TRBJ2-2
d_call: TRBD2
v_call: TRBV7-2
clone_size: .
cdr3_nt: TGTGCCAGCAGCTCAACGGGAGGAACAGGCCGGGGAGCTGTTTTT
cdr3_aa: CASSSTGGTGRGAVF

j_call: TRBJ1-6
d_call: .
v_call: TRBV28
clone_size: .
cdr3_nt: TGTGCCAGCGCCGTACCACCCCTGGACAATTCACCCCTCCACTTT
cdr3_aa: CASAVPPLDNSPLHF

j_call: TRBJ2-7
d_call: .
v_call: TRBV29-1
clone_size: .
cdr3_nt: TGCAGCGCTGGACAGCGATCCTACGAGCAGTACTTC
cdr3_aa: CSAGQRSYEQYF

j_call: TRBJ1-1
d_call: .
v_call: TRBV7-3
clone_size: .
cdr3_nt: TGTGCCAGCAGCTTATACGGGCCGGGGGGCACTGAAGCTTTCTTT
cdr3_aa: CASSLYGPGGTEAFF

j_call: TRBJ2-7
d_call: .
v_call: TRBV10-3
clone_size: .
cdr3_nt: TGTGCCAGCAGTTACTCGACCGGGGAGACCACCTACGAGCAGTACTTC
cdr3_aa: CASSYSTGETTYEQYF

j_call: TRBJ2-2
d_call: .
v_call: TRBV4-1
clone_size: .
cdr3_nt: TGCGCCAGCAGCCAAGTGTACACCGGGGAGCTGTTTTTT
cdr3_aa: CASSQVYTGELFF

j_call: TRBJ2-2
d_call: .
v_call: TRBV27
clone_size: .
cdr3_nt: TGTGCCAGCAGTTTCAGGAGGCAGGCCGGGGAGCTGTTTTTT
cdr3_aa: CASSFRRQAGELFF

j_call: TRBJ2-7
d_call: .
v_call: TRBV6-6
clone_size: .
cdr3_nt: TGTGCCAGCACCAGCAGACGCTCCTACGAGCAGTACTTC
cdr3_aa: CASTSRRSYEQYF

j_call: TRBJ1-5
d_call: .
v_call: TRBV6-6
clone_size: .
cdr3_nt: TGTGCCAGCAGTCCAGGGTGGGCAGGGAATCAGCCCCAGCATTTT
cdr3_aa: CASSPGWAGNQPQHF

j_call: TRBJ2-6
d_call: .
v_call: TRBV5-1
clone_size: .
cdr3_nt: TGCGCCAGCAGCTTGGTAGGGGGGACTGGGGCCAACGTCCTGACTTTC
cdr3_aa: CASSLVGGTGANVLTF

j_call: TRBJ2-5
d_call: TRBD2
v_call: TRBV5-1
clone_size: once
cdr3_nt: TGCGCCAGCAGCTTGCAAGCGGGGGTCCAAGAGACCCAGTACTTC
cdr3_aa: CASSLQAGVQETQYF

j_call: TRBJ1-6
d_call: .
v_call: TRBV11-3
clone_size: .
cdr3_nt: TGTGCCAGCAGCGCCGCGGGGGGAAACTCACCCCTCCACTTT
cdr3_aa: CASSAAGGNSPLHF

j_call: TRBJ2-7
d_call: .
v_call: TRBV5-5
clone_size: .
cdr3_nt: TGTGCCAGCAGCGCGGAGAGGGAGTACGAGCAGTACTTC
cdr3_aa: CASSAEREYEQYF

j_call: TRBJ2-4
d_call: .
v_call: TRBV19
clone_size: .
cdr3_nt: TGTGCCAGTAGTAACGGACTCGGGGCCAAAAACATTCAGTACTTC
cdr3_aa: CASSNGLGAKNIQYF

j_call: TRBJ1-4
d_call: .
v_call: TRBV15
clone_size: .
cdr3_nt: TGTGCCACCAGCAGAGATATTGAGGGTTGGGGGGAAAAACTGTTTTTT
cdr3_aa: CATSRDIEGWGEKLFF

j_call: TRBJ2-1
d_call: TRBD1
v_call: TRBV5-8
clone_size: .
cdr3_nt: TGTGCCAGCAGCCTCGACAGGGCTCGCGATGAGCAGTTCTTC
cdr3_aa: CASSLDRARDEQFF

j_call: TRBJ1-3
d_call: .
v_call: TRBV4-2
clone_size: .
cdr3_nt: TGTGCCAGCAGCCAACCGACTGGAAACACCATATATTTT
cdr3_aa: CASSQPTGNTIYF

j_call: TRBJ2-3
d_call: TRBD2
v_call: TRBV6-1
clone_size: .
cdr3_nt: TGTGCCAGCAGTGAAGGAAAGCGGGAGTCAGATACGCAGTATTTT
cdr3_aa: CASSEGKRESDTQYF

j_call: TRBJ1-2
d_call: .
v_call: TRBV5-1
clone_size: .
cdr3_nt: TGCGCCAGCAGCCCCAATCAGGGCGGCAACTATGGCTACACCTTC
cdr3_aa: CASSPNQGGNYGYTF

j_call: TRBJ1-2
d_call: .
v_call: TRBV6-4
clone_size: .
cdr3_nt: TGTGCCAGCAGTGACCGGACACAGGACCCCGTCTATGGCTACACCTTC
cdr3_aa: CASSDRTQDPVYGYTF

j_call: TRBJ1-1
d_call: .
v_call: TRBV11-2
clone_size: .
cdr3_nt: TGTGCCAGCAGCGGGCAGATTGAAGCTTTCTTT
cdr3_aa: CASSGQIEAFF

j_call: TRBJ2-3
d_call: .
v_call: TRBV27
clone_size: .
cdr3_nt: TGTGCCAGCAGTCCTCGACAGGGCGCGGGGATGACAGATACGCAGTATTTT
cdr3_aa: CASSPRQGAGMTDTQYF

j_call: TRBJ2-2
d_call: TRBD1
v_call: TRBV19
clone_size: .
cdr3_nt: TGTGCCAGTAGGGCCGGGACAGGGGGCCTAGCGAACACCGGGGAGCTGTTTTTT
cdr3_aa: CASRAGTGGLANTGELFF

j_call: TRBJ1-2
d_call: .
v_call: TRBV29-1
clone_size: .
cdr3_nt: TGCAGCGTTGAACCACGACGGGGCAGAGCTAACTATGGCTACACCTTC
cdr3_aa: CSVEPRRGRANYGYTF

j_call: TRBJ1-5
d_call: TRBD1
v_call: TRBV18
clone_size: .
cdr3_nt: TGTGCCAGCTCCCCATACAGGGGGCCTCAGCCCCAGCATTTT
cdr3_aa: CASSPYRGPQPQHF

j_call: TRBJ2-2
d_call: .
v_call: TRBV5-1
clone_size: .
cdr3_nt: TGCGCCAGCAGCAACCCCCAGAACACCGGGGAGCTGTTTTTT
cdr3_aa: CASSNPQNTGELFF

j_call: TRBJ2-3
d_call: .
v_call: TRBV11-3
clone_size: .
cdr3_nt: TGTGCCAGCAGCTTGTGGGGCCGGGACACAGATACGCAGTATTTT
cdr3_aa: CASSLWGRDTDTQYF

j_call: TRBJ2-7
d_call: TRBD2
v_call: TRBV4-1
clone_size: .
cdr3_nt: TGCGCCAGCAGCCGCAGACCAGCCGGGACTAGCGACTCCTACGAGCAGTACTTC
cdr3_aa: CASSRRPAGTSDSYEQYF

j_call: TRBJ1-6
d_call: TRBD1
v_call: TRBV5-6
clone_size: .
cdr3_nt: TGTGCCAGCAGCGGGGACAGGGTAAATTCACCCCTCCACTTT
cdr3_aa: CASSGDRVNSPLHF

j_call: TRBJ1-2
d_call: .
v_call: TRBV28
clone_size: .
cdr3_nt: TGTGCCAGCAACCAACCCCAAATTAGACAGTCCCAGCGCGGCTACACCTTC
cdr3_aa: CASNQPQIRQSQRGYTF

j_call: TRBJ2-5
d_call: TRBD1
v_call: TRBV11-2
clone_size: .
cdr3_nt: TGTGCCAGCGGACAGGGGATTGGGGAGACCCAGTACTTC
cdr3_aa: CASGQGIGETQYF

j_call: TRBJ2-2
d_call: TRBD2
v_call: TRBV28
clone_size: .
cdr3_nt: TGTGCCAGCAGTTTCGAGGCCGGGGGGGCCGCCTTGGGGGAGCTGTTTTTT
cdr3_aa: CASSFEAGGAALGELFF

j_call: TRBJ1-1
d_call: .
v_call: TRBV5-1
clone_size: .
cdr3_nt: TGCGCCAGCAGCTTGGATCGGCGTTGGGGGGCTGAAGCTTTCTTT
cdr3_aa: CASSLDRRWGAEAFF

j_call: TRBJ1-5
d_call: .
v_call: TRBV28
clone_size: .
cdr3_nt: TGTGCCAGCAGTCAAGGGGGTCCCCAGGGTCAGCCCCAGCATTTT
cdr3_aa: CASSQGGPQGQPQHF

j_call: TRBJ1-2
d_call: .
v_call: TRBV5-5
clone_size: .
cdr3_nt: TGTGCCACCGGGAAGGGAGACTATGGCTACACCTTC
cdr3_aa: CATGKGDYGYTF

j_call: TRBJ2-1
d_call: TRBD2
v_call: TRBV7-3
clone_size: .
cdr3_nt: TGTGCCAGCAGCGCTGAGGGGACTAGCGGGATTAATGAGCAGTTCTTC
cdr3_aa: CASSAEGTSGINEQFF

j_call: TRBJ1-2
d_call: .
v_call: TRBV7-9
clone_size: few
cdr3_nt: TGTGCCAGCAGCTTGGGGTCGTTTGGGGGCTACACCTTC
cdr3_aa: CASSLGSFGGYTF

j_call: TRBJ1-1
d_call: TRBD1
v_call: TRBV4-2
clone_size: .
cdr3_nt: TGTGCCAGCAGCCAAGGCGGGACAGCCAACACTGAAGCTTTCTTT
cdr3_aa: CASSQGGTANTEAFF

j_call: TRBJ2-3
d_call: .
v_call: TRBV5-1
clone_size: .
cdr3_nt: TGCGCCAGCAGCTGGATGACGGTGACAGATACGCAGTATTTT
cdr3_aa: CASSWMTVTDTQYF

j_call: TRBJ2-7
d_call: TRBD1
v_call: TRBV2
clone_size: .
cdr3_nt: TGTGCCAGCAGTCGGGACAGTGACTACGAGCAGTACTTC
cdr3_aa: CASSRDSDYEQYF

j_call: TRBJ2-1
d_call: TRBD1
v_call: TRBV5-1
clone_size: .
cdr3_nt: TGCGCCAGCAGCTTGGCGCCGGGACAGGGATACAATGAGCAGTTCTTC
cdr3_aa: CASSLAPGQGYNEQFF

j_call: TRBJ2-5
d_call: TRBD2
v_call: TRBV10-3
clone_size: .
cdr3_nt: TGTGCCATCAGCGAACTAGCGGAAGAGACCCAGTACTTC
cdr3_aa: CAISELAEETQYF

j_call: TRBJ1-1
d_call: .
v_call: TRBV5-1
clone_size: .
cdr3_nt: TGCGCCAGCAGCTTGTTGGGCATAAACACTGAAGCTTTCTTT
cdr3_aa: CASSLLGINTEAFF

j_call: TRBJ1-3
d_call: .
v_call: TRBV7-9
clone_size: .
cdr3_nt: TGTGCCAGCAACGCACGGCACTCTGGAAACACCATATATTTT
cdr3_aa: CASNARHSGNTIYF